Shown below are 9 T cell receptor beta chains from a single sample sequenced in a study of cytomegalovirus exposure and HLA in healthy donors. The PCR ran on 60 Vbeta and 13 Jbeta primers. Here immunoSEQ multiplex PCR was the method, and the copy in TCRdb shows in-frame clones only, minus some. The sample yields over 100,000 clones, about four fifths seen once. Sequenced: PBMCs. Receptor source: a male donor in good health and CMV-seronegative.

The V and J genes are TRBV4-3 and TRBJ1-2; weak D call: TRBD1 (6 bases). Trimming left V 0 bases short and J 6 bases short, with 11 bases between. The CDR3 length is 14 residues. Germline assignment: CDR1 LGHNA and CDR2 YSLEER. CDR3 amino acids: CASSQDPGDDGYTF. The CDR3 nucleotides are TGCGCCAGCAGCCAAGATCCAGGGGACGATGGCTACACCTTC.

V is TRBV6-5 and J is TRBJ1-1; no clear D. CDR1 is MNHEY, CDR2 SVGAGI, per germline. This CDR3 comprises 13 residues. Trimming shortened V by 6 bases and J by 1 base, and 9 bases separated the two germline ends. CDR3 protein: CASRSLANTEAFF. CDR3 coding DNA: TGTGCCAGCAGGTCGTTAGCGAACACTGAAGCTTTCTTT.

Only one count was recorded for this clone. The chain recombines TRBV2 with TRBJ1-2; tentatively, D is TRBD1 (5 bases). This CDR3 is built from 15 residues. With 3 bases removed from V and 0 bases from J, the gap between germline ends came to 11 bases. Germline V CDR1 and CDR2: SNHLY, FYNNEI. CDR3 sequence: CASSDPMTANYGYTF. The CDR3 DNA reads TGTGCCAGCAGTGATCCCATGACAGCTAACTATGGCTACACCTTC.

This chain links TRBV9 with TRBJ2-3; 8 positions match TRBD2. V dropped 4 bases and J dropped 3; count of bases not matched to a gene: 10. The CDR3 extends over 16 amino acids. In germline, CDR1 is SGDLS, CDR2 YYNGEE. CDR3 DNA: TGTGCCAGCAGCTCCAGACTAGCGTTTGGGACAGATACGCAGTATTTT. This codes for CASSSRLAFGTDTQYF.

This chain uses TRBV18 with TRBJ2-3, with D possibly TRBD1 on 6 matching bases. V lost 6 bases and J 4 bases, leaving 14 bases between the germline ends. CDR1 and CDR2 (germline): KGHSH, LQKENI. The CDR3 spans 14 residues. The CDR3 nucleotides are TGTGCCAGCTCGCCGATCACAGGGCCAGATACGCAGTATTTT. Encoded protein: CASSPITGPDTQYF.

The CDR3 DNA is TGTGCCAGCAGCCGGACCGGGACTAGCGCGACCTACGAGCAGTACTTC. Translation: CASSRTGTSATYEQYF. The chain employs TRBV7-2 and TRBJ2-7; 10 bases map to TRBD2. Unmatched junction bases numbered 9, after V lost 5 bases and J lost 2 bases. Germline V gives CDR1 SGHTA, CDR2 FQGNSA. The CDR3 is 16 amino acids.

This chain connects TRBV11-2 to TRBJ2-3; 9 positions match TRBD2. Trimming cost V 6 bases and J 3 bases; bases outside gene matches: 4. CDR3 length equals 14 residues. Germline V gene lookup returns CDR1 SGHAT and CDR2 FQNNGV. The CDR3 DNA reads TGTGCCAGCAGAAGGACTAGCGAGACAGATACGCAGTATTTT. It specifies CASRRTSETDTQYF.

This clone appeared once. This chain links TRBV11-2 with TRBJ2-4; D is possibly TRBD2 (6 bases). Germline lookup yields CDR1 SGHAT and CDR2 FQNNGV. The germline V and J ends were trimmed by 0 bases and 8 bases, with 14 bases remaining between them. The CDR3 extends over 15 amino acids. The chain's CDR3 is CASSLEGGWADIQYF. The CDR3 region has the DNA TGTGCCAGCAGCTTAGAGGGGGGATGGGCAGACATTCAGTACTTC. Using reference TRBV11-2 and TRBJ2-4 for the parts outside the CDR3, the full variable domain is EAGVAQSPRYKIIEKRQSVAFWCNPISGHATLYWYQQILGQGPKLLIQFQNNGVVDDSQLPKDRFSAERLKGVDSTLKIQPAKLEDSAVYLCASSLEGGWADIQYFGAGTRLSVL.

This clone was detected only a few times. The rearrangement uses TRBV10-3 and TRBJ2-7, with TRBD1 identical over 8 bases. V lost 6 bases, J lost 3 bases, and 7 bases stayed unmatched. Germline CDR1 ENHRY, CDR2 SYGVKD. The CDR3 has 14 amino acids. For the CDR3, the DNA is TGTGCCATCAGGCCCGGGACAGGCCTCTACGAGCAGTACTTC. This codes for CAIRPGTGLYEQYF.